The 8 T cell receptor beta chains in this list originate from one sample, sequenced in a study of PD-L1 blockade in urothelial cancer. The table came from immunoSEQ multiplex PCR; TCRdb's copy has only in-frame clones and leaves some out. The table includes some 100,000 clones, over 80% detected once. Sequenced here: PBMCs, sampled around atezolizumab (anti-PD-L1) treatment. Receptors originate from an elderly woman with urothelial cancer.

This chain connects TRBV10-2 to TRBJ2-2; 16 positions agree with TRBD2. The junction had 13 bases not matched to a gene; V was cut back by 8 bases and J by 7 bases. Germline values: CDR1 WSHSY, CDR2 SAAADI. The CDR3 runs to 18 residues. The CDR3 nucleotides read TGCGCCAGCCGGAAAGGGACTAGCGGGAGGGGGGTCATCGGGGAGCTGTTTTTT. It yields the protein CASRKGTSGRGVIGELFF.

V gene TRBV5-1 combines with J gene TRBJ2-7; weak D call: TRBD1 (5 bases). The V gene's germline CDR1 is SGHRS and CDR2 YFSETQ. V lost 0 bases, J lost 7 bases, and 17 bases lay in between. The CDR3 loop spans 15 amino acids. The CDR3 region is CASSLAGRVTGEQYF. The CDR3 nucleotides read TGCGCCAGCAGCTTGGCGGGTAGGGTAACAGGTGAGCAGTACTTC.

The CDR3 bases are TGTGCCAGCAGCCAGGACAGGGGGGATACGCAGTATTTT. Protein sequence: CASSQDRGDTQYF. The chain is built from TRBV13 and TRBJ2-3; 10 nucleotides line up with TRBD1. With V trimmed by 5 bases and J by 6 bases, 2 bases remained unmatched. The CDR3 is 13 amino acids. Germline-derived CDR1 and CDR2 are PRHDT and FYEKMQ (reference sequence).

The CDR3 protein is CASSVTGTGLEAFF. CDR3 bases: TGCGCCAGCAGCGTCACCGGGACAGGCCTTGAAGCTTTCTTT. The chain recombines TRBV5-1 with TRBJ1-1; 8 bases agree with TRBD1. This CDR3 has 14 amino acids. From germline, CDR1 is SGHRS and CDR2 YFSETQ. The ends lost 4 bases at V and 7 bases at J; junction bases unmatched: 9.

This clone was seen just once. This chain joins TRBV7-2 and TRBJ2-1, with D perhaps TRBD2 (5 bases). Trimming took 5 bases from V and 3 from J, leaving 8 bases between them. This CDR3 is built from 13 residues. The germline CDR1 and CDR2 sequences are SGHTA and FQGNSA. CDR3 bases: TGTGCCAGCAGCGTGGGAGTCTACAATGAGCAGTTCTTC. It codes for CASSVGVYNEQFF. Supplemented by reference TRBV7-2 and TRBJ2-1, the full variable domain reads GAGVSQSPSNKVTEKGKDVELRCDPISGHTALYWYRQSLGQGLEFLIYFQGNSAPDKSGLPSDRFSAERTGGSVSTLTIQRTQQEDSAVYLCASSVGVYNEQFFGPGTRLTVL.

This chain links TRBV28 with TRBJ2-7; 10 nucleotides agree with TRBD2. Trimming removed 6 bases from V and 0 bases from J; junction bases left unmatched: 11. The CDR3 totals 17 residues. Per the germline V gene, CDR1 is MDHEN and CDR2 is SYDVKM. For the CDR3, the DNA is TGTGCCAGCAGCTCATCGGGACTAGCGAGGAGCTCCTACGAGCAGTACTTC. Its translation is CASSSSGLARSSYEQYF.

The chain has TRBV18 and TRBJ2-1; TRBD2 is a possible D gene (7 bases). The CDR3 consists of 15 residues. Trimming pared 6 bases from V and 5 bases from J, leaving 17 bases between. Germline V gene lookup returns CDR1 KGHSH and CDR2 LQKENI. The CDR3 here is CASSPEGGINNEQFF. Here the CDR3 DNA reads TGTGCCAGCTCGCCGGAGGGGGGGATAAACAATGAGCAGTTCTTC.

The chain combines TRBV6-1 with TRBJ1-5; tentative D call: TRBD1 (6 bases). The V gene's germline CDR1 is MNHNS and CDR2 SASEGT. V dropped 2 bases and J dropped 6 bases, with 14 bases sitting between them. There are 15 residues in the CDR3. The CDR3 nucleotides are TGTGCCAGCAGTGAAAACACCCGAGGGGGTCAGCCCCAGCATTTT. Translation: CASSENTRGGQPQHF.